The clone carrying this T cell receptor beta chain was seen a few times. Its antigen is unidentified. The TCR library protocol was used to attach unique molecular identifiers. These identifiers were attached to individual cDNA molecules. TCRdb independently ran MiXCR on the 5' RACE reads; one entry per CDR3 protein. The sample shows about 66,000 distinct CDR3 sequences, approximately 13% of them seen only once. Germline V gives CDR1 SQVTM, CDR2 ANQGSEA. This CDR3 contains 12 residues. This sample is part of a study of early T cells in non-severe SARS-CoV-2 infection. Study in general: The authors sequenced bulk RNA from unsorted whole blood, leaving chains unpaired.

Whole-study findings and limits: Comparison of clonotypes with VDJdb favored anti-spike CD8 responses while missing private and CD4 specificities.

V usage is TRBV29-1 and J usage is TRBJ1-1; unclear D gene. The TCR originated in an adult who was a healthcare worker with PCR-confirmed SARS-CoV-2 infection or an uninfected control (not recorded which). Sequencing input: whole blood. The CDR3 bases are TGCACCGGTCGGTCATCTAGGGCGGAAGCTTTCTTT. Translating it yields CTGRSSRAEAFF. Full variable domain (remainder filled in from reference TRBV29-1 and TRBJ1-1): SAVISQKPSRDICQRGTSLTIQCQVDSQVTMMFWYRQQPGQSLTLIATANQGSEATYESGFVIDKFPISRPNLTFSTLTVSNMSPEDSSIYLCTGRSSRAEAFFGQGTRLTVV.